The clone carrying this T cell receptor beta chain was counted many times. The entry originates in a study of T cells in Graves' hyperthyroidism and ophthalmopathy. RNA transcripts were the template for amplifying TCR beta CDR3 regions. TCR CDR3 underwent first-round RT-PCR with the HTBI primer set. From the multiplex PCR reads, TCRdb called clonotypes with MiXCR, one entry per CDR3 protein. Of approximately 620,000 distinct CDR3 sequences in the sample, about 16% were seen once. CDR3 size: 16 residues. Germline CDR1 reads SNHLY; CDR2 reads FYNNEI. Trimming pared 1 base from V and 0 bases from J, leaving 11 bases between. It was uncontrolled infection, other autoimmune disease, pregnancy or lactation that excluded patients.

This receptor was identified in a woman between 35 and 50 years old with Graves' ophthalmopathy. The source material was blood. The rearrangement joins TRBV2 to TRBJ2-3; D is uncertain. The CDR3: CASSEVWLQSTDTQYF. The CDR3 nucleotides are TGTGCCAGCAGTGAAGTATGGTTACAGAGCACAGATACGCAGTATTTT.